This record looks at one T cell receptor (beta chain) sequence and its context. The data were obtained in a study of blood T cell repertoires in COVID-19. About the research overall: Specimens from acute and convalescent COVID-19 originated in the United States, Italy and Spain. T cells, B-cell-depleted T cells, or PBMCs provided the cDNA or gDNA that served as material.

How the authors handled the data: Amplifying reference gene primers gave estimates of nucleated cell counts. Measured with immunoSEQ multiplex PCR; TCRdb has only the in-frame clones, and not every one. V and J calls and clone size are as listed in that table; D and trimming were resolved from the DNA. In the table there are about 300,000 clones, 88% of which are singletons. Followed longitudinally, the Seattle patients had been enrolled during active infection. Germline CDR1 is LNHDA and CDR2 is SQIVND (reference sequence). Losses at the gene ends were 6 bases for V and 2 bases for J; bases not matched to a gene: 4. CDR3 size: 14 residues.

Sequencing was performed on peripheral blood. This chain links TRBV19 with TRBJ1-2; 9 nucleotides line up with TRBD1. The source of this sequence is a woman younger than 45 with COVID-19, enrolled during active disease. CDR3 protein: CASRRGQGNYGYTF. In nucleotides, the CDR3 is TGTGCCAGTAGAAGGGGACAGGGCAACTATGGCTACACCTTC.